The 24 T cell receptor beta chains presented below share a single source sample, sequenced in a study of naive and memory T cell subsets. An equimolar mix of two oligonucleotides served as the beta constant-region primer for TRBC1 and TRBC2. TCRdb recomputed calls from the UMI-ligation and nested PCR reads with MiXCR, one row per CDR3 protein. The sample lists approximately 140,000 distinct CDR3 sequences, over 15% occurring once. The sequenced sample was naive CD4+ T cells from blood. Every receptor here comes from a human donor in good health.

The rearrangement joins TRBV7-9 to TRBJ2-3; TRBD1 or TRBD2 may be the D gene (5 bases each). Trimming left V 3 bases short and J 6 bases short, with 19 bases between. Germline CDR1 and CDR2: SEHNR and FQNEAQ (reference sequence). The CDR3 is 16 amino acids. CDR3 loop: CASSLGETQGKDTQYF. The CDR3 nucleotides are TGTGCCAGCAGCTTGGGGGAAACTCAGGGAAAGGATACGCAGTATTTT.

The chain recombines TRBV7-3 with TRBJ2-2, with TRBD1 matching over 7 bases. The CDR3 spans 16 residues. From germline, CDR1 is SGHTA and CDR2 FQGTGA. J gave up 1 base and V 5 bases, and 7 bases lay outside the gene matches. Here the CDR3 reads CASSLQGSLNTGELFF. As DNA, the CDR3 is TGTGCCAGCAGCCTACAGGGGTCTTTGAACACCGGGGAGCTGTTTTTT.

This clonotype occurred a few times. The gene calls are TRBV3-1 and TRBJ2-3; 11 bases are shared with TRBD2. Germline CDR1 and CDR2: LGHDT and YNNKEL (reference sequence). This CDR3 region has 17 residues. Trimming took 4 bases from V and 3 from J; bases not matched to a gene: 9. The CDR3 here is CASSPRLAGRKTDTQYF. CDR3 DNA: TGTGCCAGCAGCCCAAGACTAGCGGGACGGAAAACAGATACGCAGTATTTT.

This chain joins TRBV2 and TRBJ1-1; weak D call: TRBD1 (6 bases). CDR3 length equals 13 residues. Germline V gene data show CDR1 as SNHLY and CDR2 as FYNNEI. Trimming pared 11 bases from V and 4 bases from J, leaving 17 bases between. Here the CDR3 DNA reads TGTGCCTCTAACAGGGAGGTCGGCACTGAAGCTTTCTTT. Amino acids: CASNREVGTEAFF.

The chain is built from TRBV3-1 and TRBJ2-1; D is ambiguous. Trimming took off 1 base at V and 4 bases at J, with 5 bases between the two ends. CDR1 LGHDT and CDR2 YNNKEL come from the germline V gene (reference sequence). This CDR3 region has 13 residues. The CDR3 coding sequence is TGTGCCAGCAGCCAAGGCCGTTACAATGAGCAGTTCTTC. It codes for CASSQGRYNEQFF.

The chain recombines TRBV7-2 with TRBJ2-3, with TRBD2 identical over 11 bases. CDR3 size: 16 residues. Germline CDR1 SGHTA, CDR2 FQGNSA. With V trimmed by 5 bases and J by 4 bases, 8 bases remained unmatched. The CDR3 loop is CASSTTSGSLADTQYF. CDR3 sequence (DNA): TGTGCCAGCAGCACCACTAGCGGGAGTTTGGCAGATACGCAGTATTTT.

J is TRBJ1-2 and V is TRBV10-3, with TRBD1 identical over 9 bases. The CDR3 sequence is 12 residues long. V lost 7 bases and J lost 7; bases outside the gene matches: 4. In germline, CDR1 is ENHRY, CDR2 SYGVKD. CDR3 amino acids: CAITGTGLGYTF. For the CDR3, the DNA is TGTGCCATCACTGGGACAGGGCTTGGCTACACCTTC.

The chain is built from TRBV5-1 and TRBJ2-5; a weak D match, TRBD1 (6 bases). V lost 4 bases and J 4 bases, leaving 20 bases between the germline ends. Germline CDR1 reads SGHRS; CDR2 reads YFSETQ. This CDR3 has 16 residues. The CDR3 spells CASSPAQGPQGETQYF. For the CDR3, the DNA is TGCGCCAGCAGCCCAGCGCAGGGGCCCCAGGGAGAGACCCAGTACTTC. The variable domain in full, with the rest retrieved from reference TRBV5-1 and TRBJ2-5, is KAGVTQTPRYLIKTRGQQVTLSCSPISGHRSVSWYQQTPGQGLQFLFEYFSETQRNKGNFPGRFSGRQFSNSRSEMNVSTLELGDSALYLCASSPAQGPQGETQYFGPGTRLLVL.

The chain joins TRBV20-1 to TRBJ2-3; the D is unclear. The CDR3 loop spans 15 amino acids. CDR1 and CDR2 from the germline V gene are DFQATT and SNEGSKA (reference sequence). V lost 3 bases and J 4 bases, leaving 17 bases between the germline ends. CDR3 nucleotides: TGCAGTGCTAGGGATCTCGGACCGGCAGCAGATACGCAGTATTTT. This codes for CSARDLGPAADTQYF.

CDR3 sequence (DNA): TGTGCCAGCAGCTTGAGAAGGGCGGACACCGGGGAGCTGTTTTTT. Its protein product is CASSLRRADTGELFF. This rearrangement joins TRBV7-2 to TRBJ2-2, with D hard to call. Germline CDR1 reads SGHTA; CDR2 reads FQGNSA. This CDR3 contains 15 residues. V dropped 3 bases and J dropped 3 bases, with 11 bases sitting between them.

There are a few counts of this clonotype. The genes are TRBV15 and TRBJ2-1; D remains ambiguous. This CDR3 is built from 13 residues. V was pared by 3 bases and J by 8 bases, with 11 bases between. Germline values: CDR1 LNHNV, CDR2 YYDKDF (reference sequence). This chain's CDR3 is CATSRDLGHEQFF. The CDR3 DNA sequence: TGTGCCACCAGCAGGGACCTAGGACATGAGCAGTTCTTC. Drawing the rest from reference TRBV15 and TRBJ2-1, the complete variable domain is DAMVIQNPRYQVTQFGKPVTLSCSQTLNHNVMYWYQQKSSQAPKLLFHYYDKDFNNEADTPDNFQSRRPNTSFCFLDIRSPGLGDTAMYLCATSRDLGHEQFFGPGTRLTVL.

The chain uses TRBV20-1 and TRBJ2-1, with TRBD2 matching 13 bases. The CDR3 covers 14 residues. The germline gives CDR1 DFQATT, CDR2 SNEGSKA (reference sequence). Unmatched junction bases numbered 5, after V lost 6 bases and J lost 6 bases. CDR3 nucleotides: TGCAGTGCACTACTAGCGGGAGGGCTCAATGAGCAGTTCTTC. Its translation is CSALLAGGLNEQFF.

This clonotype was observed a few times. The genes are TRBV7-9 and TRBJ1-2; 8 positions match TRBD1. This CDR3 contains 12 residues. The V gene's germline CDR1 is SEHNR and CDR2 FQNEAQ (reference sequence). The V segment lost 4 bases and the J segment 8 bases; nucleotides outside the gene matches: 3. CDR3 in amino acids: CASSWTGSGYTF. For the CDR3, the DNA is TGTGCCAGCAGCTGGACAGGGAGCGGCTACACCTTC.

The chain links TRBV12-5 to TRBJ1-5; D is perhaps TRBD1 (5 bases). Looked up from germline, CDR1 is LGHNT and CDR2 is FRNRAP. The V end was cut by 3 bases, the J end by 6 bases, with 12 bases between. CDR3 length: 14 amino acids. The CDR3 is CASGLGQGGQPQHF. Here the CDR3 DNA reads TGTGCTAGTGGTTTAGGGCAGGGCGGTCAGCCCCAGCATTTT. The entire variable domain, with the rest obtained from reference TRBV12-5 and TRBJ1-5, is as follows: DARVTQTPRHKVTEMGQEVTMRCQPILGHNTVFWYRQTMMQGLELLAYFRNRAPLDDSGMPKDRFSAEMPDATLATLKIQPSEPRDSAVYFCASGLGQGGQPQHFGDGTRLSIL.

This clonotype was observed a handful of times. The V gene is TRBV18, the J gene TRBJ1-5, with TRBD1 identical over 8 bases. Trimming took 6 bases from V and 5 from J; bases not matched to a gene: 15. This CDR3 is 17 amino acids long. Germline V gene sequence: CDR1 KGHSH, CDR2 LQKENI. This CDR3 reads CASSLYAEGTGYQPQHF. CDR3 nucleotide sequence: TGTGCCAGCTCCCTATACGCCGAGGGGACAGGCTATCAGCCCCAGCATTTT.

There are many counts of this clonotype. The genes are TRBV7-2 and TRBJ2-7; TRBD2 agrees at 12 bases. Losses at the gene ends were 5 bases for V and 2 bases for J; bases not matched to a gene: 4. The CDR3 covers 15 residues. Germline V lookup: CDR1 SGHTA, CDR2 FQGNSA. The CDR3 DNA reads as TGTGCCAGCAGCCCGAGACTAGCGGGAGCCTACGAGCAGTACTTC. This encodes CASSPRLAGAYEQYF.

This sequence joins TRBV6-2 or TRBV6-3 and TRBJ2-1; TRBD2 aligns across 11 bases. From germline, CDR1 is MNHEY and CDR2 SVGEGT. With V trimmed by 4 bases and J by 8 bases, 7 bases remained unmatched. CDR3 length: 15 amino acids. The CDR3 region has the DNA TGTGCCAGCAGTTCTAGCGGGAGGCTAATCCATGAGCAGTTCTTC. It codes for CASSSSGRLIHEQFF.

The sample holds a few counts of this clonotype. V and J are TRBV18 and TRBJ2-7, with TRBD2 identical over 10 bases. The CDR3 length is 15 residues. From germline, CDR1 is KGHSH and CDR2 LQKENI. The ends lost 2 bases at V and 0 bases at J; junction bases unmatched: 1. The CDR3 reads CASSPGTSVSYEQYF. The CDR3 nucleotides read TGTGCCAGCTCACCAGGGACTAGCGTCTCCTACGAGCAGTACTTC. Variable domain in full (rest from reference TRBV18 and TRBJ2-7): NAGVMQNPRHLVRRRGQEARLRCSPMKGHSHVYWYRQLPEEGLKFMVYLQKENIIDESGMPKERFSAEFPKEGPSILRIQQVVRGDSAAYFCASSPGTSVSYEQYFGPGTRLTVT.

V and J are TRBV4-2 and TRBJ1-2; perhaps TRBD1 as D (6 bases). This CDR3 comprises 15 residues. Germline V CDR1 and CDR2: LGHNA, YNFKEQ. The V end lost 0 bases, the J end lost 4 bases, and 12 bases lay between the germline ends. This CDR3 reads CASSQEWGATYGYTF. The CDR3 DNA sequence: TGTGCCAGCAGCCAAGAATGGGGGGCTACCTATGGCTACACCTTC.

This clonotype was counted between two and nine times. The chain joins TRBV10-3 to TRBJ2-1; D is possibly TRBD1 (6 bases). Looked up from germline, CDR1 is ENHRY and CDR2 is SYGVKD. The CDR3 sequence is 15 residues long. V was clipped by 0 bases and J by 5 bases, with 11 bases between them. CDR3 coding DNA: TGTGCCATCAGTGAGTCCACAGGGCGAGACAATGAGCAGTTCTTC. Translated, it gives CAISESTGRDNEQFF.

J is TRBJ1-4 and V is TRBV12-3 or TRBV12-4, with D tentatively TRBD1 (6 bases). The CDR3 totals 15 residues. V lost 6 bases, J lost 5 bases, and 16 bases lay in between. The CDR3 region is CASRPRGVENEKLFF. The DNA of the CDR3 is TGTGCCAGCAGACCCAGGGGAGTCGAGAATGAAAAACTGTTTTTT.

The chain uses TRBV5-1 and TRBJ2-5; TRBD2 matches 13 bases. V dropped 0 bases and J dropped 4; count of bases not matched to a gene: 3. This CDR3 contains 16 residues. Germline V gene sequence: CDR1 SGHRS, CDR2 YFSETQ. For the CDR3, the DNA is TGCGCCAGCAGCTTGGAGGGACTAGCGGGAAGAGAGACCCAGTACTTC. Its protein is CASSLEGLAGRETQYF.

The table lists this clonotype with a few counts. V usage is TRBV28 and J usage is TRBJ2-3; weak D call: TRBD1 (5 bases). The V end lost 11 bases, the J end lost 0 bases, and 15 bases lay between the germline ends. The CDR3 length is 14 residues. Germline V gene data show CDR1 as MDHEN and CDR2 as SYDVKM. The CDR3 bases are TGTGCCGGAAGGGCAGGGCTTAGCACAGATACGCAGTATTTT. Its protein product is CAGRAGLSTDTQYF.

The CDR3 region is CASKSGTGGREQFF. The CDR3 DNA is TGCGCCAGTAAGTCCGGGACAGGGGGCCGGGAGCAGTTCTTC. The chain links TRBV10-2 to TRBJ2-1, with TRBD1 matching 12 bases. Germline trimming cut 9 bases from V and 10 bases from J; bases unmatched to any gene: 10. Germline V gives CDR1 WSHSY, CDR2 SAAADI. The CDR3 has 14 residues.